These 21 T cell receptor beta chains were all obtained from the same sample, sequenced in a study of PD-1 blockade in classical Hodgkin lymphoma (dated by TCRdb to 2018 to 2020). To prepare the library, the immunoSEQ multiplex PCR assay was applied. TCRdb stores this immuneACCESS table with in-frame sequences only. Part of the clones is absent; in the studies checked, under half of the shortfall reflects unresolved V genes, and no reason is known for the rest. The sample table contains roughly 52,000 clones; only one count was recorded for roughly 86% of them. Clones ranked in the top ten supply approximately 7% of the sample. Read against the paper, the sample's time point label means: cycle 4 day 1 (C4D1), after more than five weeks of nivolumab. Relapse after autologous stem cell transplantation had occurred in all trial patients, and cohorts A, B and C were distinguished by prior brentuximab vedotin exposure.

Sample: peripheral blood mononuclear cells (PBMCs), taken before the fourth cycle of nivolumab. The source is a human donor with classical Hodgkin lymphoma.

The genes are TRBV6-5 and TRBJ2-7; TRBD1 agrees at 7 bases. Germline V gene lookup returns CDR1 MNHEY and CDR2 SVGAGI. The length of the CDR3 is 14 residues. Germline trimming cut 5 bases from V and 2 bases from J; bases unmatched to any gene: 6. CDR3 DNA: TGTGCCAGCAGTCGGCCGGGACAGACCTACGAGCAGTACTTC. It translates to CASSRPGQTYEQYF.

The chain employs TRBV7-8 and TRBJ2-1, with TRBD2 matching over 10 bases. V lost 1 base, J lost 0 bases, and 12 bases stayed unmatched. CDR1 and CDR2 from the germline V gene are SGHVS and FQNEAQ. This CDR3 region has 20 residues. The CDR3, as DNA: TGTGCCAGCAGCTTAGTGGCAGCGGGGGGGGTGAGGAGCTCCTACAATGAGCAGTTCTTC. It translates to CASSLVAAGGVRSSYNEQFF.

The chain joins TRBV2 to TRBJ2-5; TRBD1 is a possible D gene (5 bases). Germline assignment: CDR1 SNHLY and CDR2 FYNNEI. V shed 5 bases and J shed 5 bases, with 15 bases lying between them. The CDR3 runs 14 residues. The CDR3 loop reads CASSRPGSAETQYF. In DNA form, the CDR3 reads TGTGCCAGCAGTCGTCCAGGGTCAGCGGAGACCCAGTACTTC.

The DNA for the CDR3 is TGTGCCAGCAACCCCGGACACGTCCGGGGGACCCAGTACTTC. Amino acid sequence: CASNPGHVRGTQYF. The V call is TRBV7-9, the J call TRBJ2-5; tentatively, D is TRBD1 or TRBD2 (5 bases each). Trimming removed 7 bases at V and 7 bases at J, with 19 bases between. The germline V gene encodes CDR1 SEHNR and CDR2 FQNEAQ (reference sequence). The CDR3 covers 14 residues.

V usage is TRBV4-3 and J usage is TRBJ1-5, with D perhaps TRBD1 (5 bases). The CDR3 consists of 16 residues. Trimming pared 2 bases from V and 5 bases from J, leaving 16 bases between. CDR1 LGHNA and CDR2 YSLEER come from the germline V gene. The CDR3 nucleotides read TGCGCCAGCAGCCAACACCCGGGGCGGGGGGATCAGCCCCAGCATTTT. Protein: CASSQHPGRGDQPQHF.

The gene calls are TRBV14 and TRBJ2-1; 12 nucleotides align to TRBD2. The CDR3 is 18 residues long. V gave up 0 bases and J gave up 5 bases; unmatched junction bases: 8. Per germline, CDR1 SGHDN and CDR2 FVKESK. CDR3 protein: CASSQDFKTSGGNNEQFF. CDR3 in DNA: TGTGCCAGCAGCCAAGATTTCAAGACTAGCGGGGGAAACAATGAGCAGTTCTTC. Supplemented by reference TRBV14 and TRBJ2-1, the full variable domain reads EAGVTQFPSHSVIEKGQTVTLRCDPISGHDNLYWYRRVMGKEIKFLLHFVKESKQDESGMPNNRFLAERTGGTYSTLKVQPAELEDSGVYFCASSQDFKTSGGNNEQFFGPGTRLTVL.

This chain's CDR3 is CASSLTRISYNEQFF. Written as DNA, the CDR3 is TGTGCCAGCAGCTTGACCCGGATCTCCTACAATGAGCAGTTCTTC. The V call is TRBV7-2, the J call TRBJ2-1; D ambiguous. This CDR3 has 15 amino acids. V shed 3 bases and J shed 0 bases, with 9 bases lying between them. The germline gives CDR1 SGHTA, CDR2 FQGNSA.

The J gene is TRBJ1-4, the V gene TRBV27; no definite D call. There are 13 residues in the CDR3. Germline-derived CDR1 and CDR2 are MNHEY and SMNVEV (reference sequence). With 5 bases removed from V and 7 bases from J, the gap between germline ends came to 11 bases. The DNA of the CDR3 is TGTGCCAGCAGTGTGGATAGGAGTGAAAAACTGTTTTTT. Translated, it gives CASSVDRSEKLFF.

The chain links TRBV2 to TRBJ2-1; D tentatively reads TRBD1 or TRBD2 (5 bases each). V lost 2 bases to trimming and J lost 7 bases, with 9 bases between them. The CDR3 loop spans 13 amino acids. CDR1 is SNHLY, CDR2 FYNNEI, per germline. DNA for the CDR3: TGTGCCAGCAGTGAATCCTGGGGGAATGAGCAGTTCTTC. It codes for CASSESWGNEQFF.

The chain links TRBV27 to TRBJ1-2; 10 bases agree with TRBD1. The germline V gene encodes CDR1 MNHEY and CDR2 SMNVEV (reference sequence). This CDR3 region has 14 residues. Germline trimming cut 4 bases from V and 8 bases from J; bases unmatched to any gene: 7. CDR3 sequence reads: CASSSTGGYRGYTF. CDR3 nucleotide sequence: TGTGCCAGCAGTTCGACAGGGGGCTATAGAGGCTACACCTTC.

CDR3 in amino acids: CATSRDSANTIYF. CDR3 coding DNA: TGTGCCACCAGCAGAGATTCGGCAAACACCATATATTTT. The chain couples TRBV15 to TRBJ1-3; D gene ambiguous. Germline values: CDR1 LNHNV, CDR2 YYDKDF (reference sequence). The germline V and J ends were trimmed by 0 bases and 6 bases, with 6 bases remaining between them. The CDR3 contains 13 residues.

The CDR3 loop reads CASSSGLAGQDTQYF. As DNA, the CDR3 is TGTGCCAGCAGTTCCGGACTAGCGGGACAAGATACGCAGTATTTT. J is TRBJ2-3 and V is TRBV28; the match to TRBD2 covers 12 bases. V shed 4 bases and J 5 bases; nucleotides not matched to a gene: 4. This CDR3 has 15 amino acids. Germline assignment: CDR1 MDHEN and CDR2 SYDVKM. Drawing the rest from reference TRBV28 and TRBJ2-3, the complete variable domain is DVKVTQSSRYLVKRTGEKVFLECVQDMDHENMFWYRQDPGLGLRLIYFSYDVKMKEKGDIPEGYSVSREKKERFSLILESASTNQTSMYLCASSSGLAGQDTQYFGPGTRLTVL.

The chain links TRBV27 to TRBJ2-1; 8 nucleotides align to TRBD2. The V and J ends lost 8 bases and 3 bases, in that order; junction bases with no gene match: 6. Germline CDR1 MNHEY, CDR2 SMNVEV (reference sequence). The CDR3 has 14 residues. The CDR3 spells CASSFSGDYNEQFF. The CDR3 region has the DNA TGTGCCAGCTCTTTTAGCGGGGACTACAATGAGCAGTTCTTC.

This sequence joins TRBV7-2 and TRBJ2-7; 11 positions agree with TRBD2. Trimming cost V 3 bases and J 4 bases; bases outside gene matches: 5. The length of the CDR3 is 15 residues. Germline-derived CDR1 and CDR2 are SGHTA and FQGNSA. CDR3 nucleotides: TGTGCCAGCAGCTTGGAGGGACTAGCGGTTTACGAGCAGTACTTC. This translates into CASSLEGLAVYEQYF.

The rearrangement joins TRBV7-9 to TRBJ2-5, with no clear D. V shed 10 bases and J shed 0 bases, with 9 bases lying between them. Germline V CDR1 and CDR2: SEHNR, FQNEAQ (reference sequence). CDR3 size: 12 residues. The CDR3 coding sequence is TGTGCCACCGGCCCGTACCAAGAGACCCAGTACTTC. The encoded protein is CATGPYQETQYF.

The chain uses TRBV5-1 and TRBJ2-2; 9 bases are a match to TRBD1. V lost 5 bases to trimming and J lost 6 bases; unmatched junction nucleotides: 14. CDR1 SGHRS and CDR2 YFSETQ come from the germline V gene. The CDR3 contains 17 residues. The CDR3 spells CASSSGRRDRAPGELFF. For the CDR3, the DNA is TGCGCCAGCAGTTCGGGAAGGCGGGACAGGGCACCCGGGGAGCTGTTTTTT.

This chain connects TRBV9 to TRBJ2-2; D not certain. From germline, CDR1 is SGDLS and CDR2 YYNGEE. The CDR3 contains 12 residues. The V end lost 0 bases, the J end lost 8 bases, and 5 bases lay between the germline ends. CDR3 loop: CASSVVLGELFF. CDR3 nucleotide sequence: TGTGCCAGCAGCGTAGTGCTTGGGGAGCTGTTTTTT. Supplemented by reference TRBV9 and TRBJ2-2, the full variable domain reads DSGVTQTPKHLITATGQRVTLRCSPRSGDLSVYWYQQSLDQGLQFLIQYYNGEERAKGNILERFSAQQFPDLHSELNLSSLELGDSALYFCASSVVLGELFFGEGSRLTVL.

This CDR3 reads CATSRDSPGGLNTEAFF. The CDR3 DNA reads TGTGCCACCAGCAGAGATTCGCCAGGGGGCCTGAACACTGAAGCTTTCTTT. The chain joins TRBV15 to TRBJ1-1, with 8 positions matching TRBD1. Germline values: CDR1 LNHNV, CDR2 YYDKDF (reference sequence). J was trimmed by 0 bases and V by 0 bases; bases with no gene match: 6. This CDR3 spans 17 amino acids.

V is TRBV11-2 and J is TRBJ2-1; a weak D match, TRBD1 (6 bases). Between the trimmed V and J ends, which lost 5 bases and 3 bases, there was a span of 14 bases. Germline loops: CDR1 SGHAT, CDR2 FQNNGV. The CDR3 has 15 residues. The CDR3 here is CASSPSDSSYNEQFF. The CDR3 DNA reads as TGTGCCAGCAGCCCCTCGGACAGTAGCTACAATGAGCAGTTCTTC.

V and J are TRBV13 and TRBJ2-5; D is unresolved. Germline-derived CDR1 and CDR2 are PRHDT and FYEKMQ (reference sequence). V was pared by 2 bases and J by 2 bases, with 12 bases between. The CDR3 sequence is 15 residues long. CDR3 residues: CASSLKGLGQETQYF. CDR3 sequence (DNA): TGTGCCAGCAGCTTAAAAGGGTTGGGGCAAGAGACCCAGTACTTC.

The J gene is TRBJ1-2, the V gene TRBV5-1; TRBD1 is a possible D gene (5 bases). CDR3 length: 16 amino acids. CDR1 SGHRS and CDR2 YFSETQ come from the germline V gene. Trimming took off 6 bases at V and 2 bases at J, with 20 bases between the two ends. As DNA, the CDR3 is TGCGCCAGCACTGTCGATTGGCAGGGAAGGAACTATGGCTACACCTTC. It yields the protein CASTVDWQGRNYGYTF.